The clone carrying this T cell receptor (beta chain) was seen at least ten times. TCRdb independently ran MiXCR on the RT-PCR reads; one entry per CDR3 protein. Here the sample spans under 550,000 distinct CDR3 sequences, around 7.7% being singletons. This sample stems from a study of response to subunit inactivated influenza vaccine. The clonotype was recovered from a man aged 45 to 70 who received an inactivated influenza vaccine. This specimen consisted of PBMCs from blood, obtained roughly 24 months after vaccination.

In nucleotides, the CDR3 is TGTGCCAGCAGTTACTCATCCGGGGAGACTGAAGCTTTCTTT. Translating gives CASSYSSGETEAFF. The V and J genes are TRBV6-5 and TRBJ1-1, with no clear D. Germline-derived CDR1 and CDR2 are MNHEY and SVGAGI. With 0 bases removed from V and 5 bases from J, the gap between germline ends came to 10 bases. This CDR3 is built from 14 residues.